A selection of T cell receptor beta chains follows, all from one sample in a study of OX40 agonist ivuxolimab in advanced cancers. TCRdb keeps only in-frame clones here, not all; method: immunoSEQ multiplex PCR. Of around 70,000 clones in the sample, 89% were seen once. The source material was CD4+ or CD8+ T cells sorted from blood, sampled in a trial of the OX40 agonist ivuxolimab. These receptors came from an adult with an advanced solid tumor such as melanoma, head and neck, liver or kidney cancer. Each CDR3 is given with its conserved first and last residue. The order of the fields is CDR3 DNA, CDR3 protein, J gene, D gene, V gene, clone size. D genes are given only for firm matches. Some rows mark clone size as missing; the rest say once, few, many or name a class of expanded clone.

CDR3nt: TGTGCCAGCCGCTGGGACGGCGGCTCTGGAAACACCATATATTTT; CDR3aa: CASRWDGGSGNTIYF; j_gene: TRBJ1-3; d_gene: .; v_gene: TRBV2; abundance: .
CDR3nt: TGTGCCAGCAGCTTAGAAGGGACGACCGAGCAGTACTTC; CDR3aa: CASSLEGTTEQYF; j_gene: TRBJ2-7; d_gene: .; v_gene: TRBV11-3; abundance: .
CDR3nt: TGCGCCAGCAGCTTCACCGGGCCTGCAGGGACCGGGGAGCTGTTTTTT; CDR3aa: CASSFTGPAGTGELFF; j_gene: TRBJ2-2; d_gene: .; v_gene: TRBV5-1; abundance: once
CDR3nt: TGTGCCAGCAGTGTTAGCGGGGGGGCCACCTACGAGCAGTACTTC; CDR3aa: CASSVSGGATYEQYF; j_gene: TRBJ2-7; d_gene: TRBD2; v_gene: TRBV2; abundance: .
CDR3nt: TGCAGCGTTGGAGGCAGGACAGGGGGATGGGATACGCAGTATTTT; CDR3aa: CSVGGRTGGWDTQYF; j_gene: TRBJ2-3; d_gene: TRBD1; v_gene: TRBV29-1; abundance: .
CDR3nt: TGCGCCAGCAGCATCGGACAGGGTTCAGATACGCAGTATTTT; CDR3aa: CASSIGQGSDTQYF; j_gene: TRBJ2-3; d_gene: TRBD1; v_gene: TRBV5-1; abundance: few
CDR3nt: TGTGCCAGTAGTATAGAGTCCGGGACACTACGTATAGCCCAGCATTTT; CDR3aa: CASSIESGTLRIAQHF; j_gene: TRBJ1-5; d_gene: .; v_gene: TRBV19; abundance: .
CDR3nt: TGTGCCAGCGGGAGGGGGGCATACGAGCAGTACTTC; CDR3aa: CASGRGAYEQYF; j_gene: TRBJ2-7; d_gene: .; v_gene: TRBV28; abundance: .
CDR3nt: TGCGCCACCCAAGACAGAGCCAAGAACACCGGGGAGCTGTTTTTT; CDR3aa: CATQDRAKNTGELFF; j_gene: TRBJ2-2; d_gene: .; v_gene: TRBV4-1; abundance: .
CDR3nt: TGCGCCAGCAGGGAACAGGGCACAGATACGCAGTATTTT; CDR3aa: CASREQGTDTQYF; j_gene: TRBJ2-3; d_gene: .; v_gene: TRBV5-1; abundance: .
CDR3nt: TGTGCCAGCAGTGTACTGAGAGATACGCAGTATTTT; CDR3aa: CASSVLRDTQYF; j_gene: TRBJ2-3; d_gene: .; v_gene: TRBV2; abundance: .
CDR3nt: TGTGCCAGCAGCGTAGGGAGGGAACGGGGTCGAGTCGAGCAGTACTTC; CDR3aa: CASSVGRERGRVEQYF; j_gene: TRBJ2-7; d_gene: .; v_gene: TRBV9; abundance: few
CDR3nt: TGTGCCAGCCGGTCTCGAGGATGGTCCGGTAACGAGCAGTACTTC; CDR3aa: CASRSRGWSGNEQYF; j_gene: TRBJ2-7; d_gene: .; v_gene: TRBV6-1; abundance: .
CDR3nt: TGCAGCGTTGATGGTGGACCCACAGATACGCAGTATTTT; CDR3aa: CSVDGGPTDTQYF; j_gene: TRBJ2-3; d_gene: .; v_gene: TRBV29-1; abundance: .
CDR3nt: TGTGCCAGCTCCGAGGGGGAAGCCGCGCAGTATTTT; CDR3aa: CASSEGEAAQYF; j_gene: TRBJ2-3; d_gene: .; v_gene: TRBV5-4; abundance: .
CDR3nt: TGCGCCAGCAAAAAAGCGGGGAAGTACGAGCAGTACTTC; CDR3aa: CASKKAGKYEQYF; j_gene: TRBJ2-7; d_gene: TRBD2; v_gene: TRBV5-1; abundance: .
CDR3nt: TGTGCCAGCAGCAAAGGAAGACAGAGGGCAGGGTGGACCGGGGAGCTGTTTTTT; CDR3aa: CASSKGRQRAGWTGELFF; j_gene: TRBJ2-2; d_gene: .; v_gene: TRBV21-1; abundance: .
CDR3nt: TGTGCCAGCAGTTCTCACTATGGCTACACCTTC; CDR3aa: CASSSHYGYTF; j_gene: TRBJ1-2; d_gene: .; v_gene: TRBV6-6; abundance: .
CDR3nt: TGCGCCAGCAGCTTGGACCCCTCTAGCTATGGCTACACCTTC; CDR3aa: CASSLDPSSYGYTF; j_gene: TRBJ1-2; d_gene: .; v_gene: TRBV5-1; abundance: .
CDR3nt: TGCGCCAGCAGCTGGCTCGGACAGGGGGACTATGGCTACACCTTC; CDR3aa: CASSWLGQGDYGYTF; j_gene: TRBJ1-2; d_gene: TRBD1; v_gene: TRBV5-1; abundance: few
CDR3nt: TGTGCCAGCTGTACCCCGCCAAGCTCCTACAATGAGCAGTTCTTC; CDR3aa: CASCTPPSSYNEQFF; j_gene: TRBJ2-1; d_gene: .; v_gene: TRBV28; abundance: once
CDR3nt: TGTGCCAGCAGTTCAACGGGACAGGGATTGAGCACTGAAGCTTTCTTT; CDR3aa: CASSSTGQGLSTEAFF; j_gene: TRBJ1-1; d_gene: TRBD1; v_gene: TRBV28; abundance: .
CDR3nt: TGTGCCAGCAAATGGGGCGGCACAGATACGCAGTATTTT; CDR3aa: CASKWGGTDTQYF; j_gene: TRBJ2-3; d_gene: .; v_gene: TRBV28; abundance: .
CDR3nt: TGTGCCAGCACGTCAGGGGAGGTCGCTTTCTTT; CDR3aa: CASTSGEVAFF; j_gene: TRBJ1-1; d_gene: .; v_gene: TRBV7-9; abundance: .
CDR3nt: TGCGCCAGCAGTGATAGTTACAATGAGCAGTTCTTC; CDR3aa: CASSDSYNEQFF; j_gene: TRBJ2-1; d_gene: .; v_gene: TRBV10-2; abundance: .
CDR3nt: TGTGCCACCAGCAGAGATCTTGACCGGAATGAGCAGTTCTTC; CDR3aa: CATSRDLDRNEQFF; j_gene: TRBJ2-1; d_gene: .; v_gene: TRBV15; abundance: .
CDR3nt: TGTGCCAGCAGTCTGAGGGGAGTGGAGGAAAAACTGTTTTTT; CDR3aa: CASSLRGVEEKLFF; j_gene: TRBJ1-4; d_gene: .; v_gene: TRBV27; abundance: .
CDR3nt: TGCGCCAGCAGCCCTTTCGGGACAGGGGTCGGAGATACGCAGTATTTT; CDR3aa: CASSPFGTGVGDTQYF; j_gene: TRBJ2-3; d_gene: TRBD1; v_gene: TRBV4-1; abundance: .
CDR3nt: TGTGCCAGCAGCTTAGGGGACTTACAACGGTGGTTCTTC; CDR3aa: CASSLGDLQRWFF; j_gene: TRBJ2-1; d_gene: .; v_gene: TRBV7-9; abundance: .
CDR3nt: TGTGCCAGCAGCTTGGGGGCCGGATCCTACGAGCAGTACTTC; CDR3aa: CASSLGAGSYEQYF; j_gene: TRBJ2-7; d_gene: .; v_gene: TRBV5-4; abundance: .
CDR3nt: TGCAGCGTTGACGGGGTAGCGGGGACTAGCACAGATACGCAGTATTTT; CDR3aa: CSVDGVAGTSTDTQYF; j_gene: TRBJ2-3; d_gene: TRBD2; v_gene: TRBV29-1; abundance: .
CDR3nt: TGCGCCAGCAGCTTGGGGGGGAGTAGGGACTACGAGCAGTACTTC; CDR3aa: CASSLGGSRDYEQYF; j_gene: TRBJ2-7; d_gene: .; v_gene: TRBV5-1; abundance: .
CDR3nt: TGTGCCAGCAGCCTCCGCCGAAGGGATACGCAGTATTTT; CDR3aa: CASSLRRRDTQYF; j_gene: TRBJ2-3; d_gene: .; v_gene: TRBV5-6; abundance: .
CDR3nt: TGTGCCAGCAGTTACTCGGGGGGAAACACTGAAGCTTTCTTT; CDR3aa: CASSYSGGNTEAFF; j_gene: TRBJ1-1; d_gene: .; v_gene: TRBV6-6; abundance: .
CDR3nt: TGCGCCAGCAGTCGGGGGCAGGGCTACGAGCAGTACTTC; CDR3aa: CASSRGQGYEQYF; j_gene: TRBJ2-7; d_gene: .; v_gene: TRBV10-1; abundance: .
CDR3nt: TGTGCCAGCAGCTTAGAGACAGGCGTACCTACGAAGCACTTC; CDR3aa: CASSLETGVPTKHF; j_gene: TRBJ2-7; d_gene: .; v_gene: TRBV7-2; abundance: medium-sized
CDR3nt: TGTGCCAGCAGTTGGAGCGGGAGGGCCTGGGAGACCCAGTACTTC; CDR3aa: CASSWSGRAWETQYF; j_gene: TRBJ2-5; d_gene: TRBD2; v_gene: TRBV6-5; abundance: .
CDR3nt: TGCGCCAGCAGCTTTGGTCTAGCGGGGGGGCCGAAATTAAATGAGCAGTTCTTC; CDR3aa: CASSFGLAGGPKLNEQFF; j_gene: TRBJ2-1; d_gene: TRBD2; v_gene: TRBV5-1; abundance: .
CDR3nt: TGTGCCAGCACCCCGTCAGGCTCGAACACCGGGGAGCTGTTTTTT; CDR3aa: CASTPSGSNTGELFF; j_gene: TRBJ2-2; d_gene: .; v_gene: TRBV9; abundance: .
CDR3nt: TGTGCCAGCAGCCAACAGCGGGAATCACCCCTCCACTTT; CDR3aa: CASSQQRESPLHF; j_gene: TRBJ1-6; d_gene: .; v_gene: TRBV14; abundance: few
CDR3nt: TGTGCCAGCAGCCCCCCGTATCTAGCGGCTAGCACAGATACGCAGTATTTT; CDR3aa: CASSPPYLAASTDTQYF; j_gene: TRBJ2-3; d_gene: TRBD2; v_gene: TRBV7-9; abundance: .
CDR3nt: TGTGCCAGTAATGAAGGTGGGGGGCGTTTAACTGGGGCCAACGTCCTGACTTTC; CDR3aa: CASNEGGGRLTGANVLTF; j_gene: TRBJ2-6; d_gene: .; v_gene: TRBV19; abundance: .
CDR3nt: TGTGCCAGCACTTCTTGGCGGGTCATTGGAAACACCATATATTTT; CDR3aa: CASTSWRVIGNTIYF; j_gene: TRBJ1-3; d_gene: .; v_gene: TRBV6-1; abundance: .
CDR3nt: TGTGCTAGTGGTTTGGCCCGGGGGGCGAATGAGCAGTTCTTC; CDR3aa: CASGLARGANEQFF; j_gene: TRBJ2-1; d_gene: .; v_gene: TRBV12-5; abundance: .